The T cell receptor beta chain described here comes from a study of cytomegalovirus exposure and HLA in healthy donors. Whole-study findings and limits: Sequencing probably produced one cluster of sequence variants that were highly shared.

Concerning this clone: Its antigen is as yet unknown.

Germline loops: CDR1 SGHNT, CDR2 YENEEA. V lost 3 bases and J 0 bases, leaving 12 bases between the germline ends. The CDR3 totals 16 residues. Use of 60 Vbeta and 13 Jbeta primers characterized the PCR. Only in-frame clones appear in the TCRdb table, and some are missing; sequencing was by immunoSEQ multiplex PCR. The sample records 100,000 or so clones, roughly 80% being singletons. The receptor's source is a man aged 18 to 30 in good health and CMV-seronegative. J is TRBJ1-3 and V is TRBV11-3; possibly TRBD1 for D (5 bases). Sequencing used PBMCs. The CDR3 protein is CASSFGTGNSGNTIYF. DNA of the CDR3: TGTGCCAGCAGCTTCGGTACAGGCAACTCTGGAAACACCATATATTTT.